One and the same sample provided the 20 T cell receptor beta chains below, sequenced in a study of blood T cell repertoires in COVID-19. Using immunoSEQ multiplex PCR, the repertoire was profiled, and TCRdb retains in-frame clones only, with some absent. In the table there are about 310,000 clones, less than 85% of which are singletons. Sequences were obtained from PBMCs or T cells enriched from blood (not recorded which). The receptors were gathered from a woman aged 30 to 39 who had been exposed to COVID-19.

The J gene is TRBJ1-5, the V gene TRBV27; 12 positions match TRBD1. CDR3 length equals 15 residues. Germline trimming cut 6 bases from V and 7 bases from J; bases unmatched to any gene: 7. Looked up from germline, CDR1 is MNHEY and CDR2 is SMNVEV (reference sequence). CDR3 sequence reads: CASRGQGAFRQPQHF. The CDR3 nucleotides are TGTGCCAGCAGGGGACAGGGGGCATTTAGGCAGCCCCAGCATTTT.

The rearrangement uses TRBV27 and TRBJ2-1; TRBD1 matches at 8 bases. In germline, CDR1 is MNHEY, CDR2 SMNVEV (reference sequence). The length of the CDR3 is 19 residues. V shed 5 bases and J 2 bases; nucleotides not matched to a gene: 17. CDR3 loop: CASSSSGTGGYVPYNEQFF. The CDR3 DNA is TGTGCCAGCAGTAGCTCCGGGACAGGCGGTTACGTCCCCTACAATGAGCAGTTCTTC.

The rearrangement links TRBV28 to TRBJ1-5; TRBD1 agrees at 9 bases. This CDR3 is built from 16 residues. Losses at the gene ends were 6 bases for V and 3 bases for J; bases not matched to a gene: 9. Germline V gene lookup returns CDR1 MDHEN and CDR2 SYDVKM. The CDR3 region is CASSPPGQGINQPQHF. CDR3 sequence (DNA): TGTGCCAGCAGCCCACCGGGACAGGGAATCAATCAGCCCCAGCATTTT.

The gene calls are TRBV3-1 (or the pseudogene TRBV3-2) and TRBJ1-2; 9 nucleotides match TRBD1. This CDR3 has 18 residues. The germline V gene encodes CDR1 LGHDT and CDR2 YNNKEL (reference sequence). V was clipped by 3 bases and J by 0 bases; unmatched bases: 11. The CDR3 sequence is CASSQGRGQGSTNYGYTF. DNA for the CDR3: TGTGCCAGCAGCCAGGGACGGGGACAGGGATCCACTAACTATGGCTACACCTTC.

The CDR3 DNA reads TGTGCCAGCAGTTTGAGGAACGAGCAGTACTTC. This encodes CASSLRNEQYF. The chain combines TRBV12-3 or TRBV12-4 with TRBJ2-7, with unresolved D. The CDR3 is made up of 11 amino acids. V lost 3 bases, J lost 5 bases, and 5 bases lay in between.

The chain employs TRBV15 and TRBJ2-5, with 7 bases identical to TRBD2. CDR3 length equals 14 residues. Germline V gene lookup returns CDR1 LNHNV and CDR2 YYDKDF (reference sequence). The V and J ends lost 1 base and 4 bases, in that order; junction bases with no gene match: 3. The CDR3 nucleotides are TGTGCCACCAGCAGAGTAGGGGAGGGAGAGACCCAGTACTTC. It encodes CATSRVGEGETQYF. Filled out from reference TRBV15 and TRBJ2-5, the complete variable domain reads DAMVIQNPRYQVTQFGKPVTLSCSQTLNHNVMYWYQQKSSQAPKLLFHYYDKDFNNEADTPDNFQSRRPNTSFCFLDIRSPGLGDTAMYLCATSRVGEGETQYFGPGTRLLVL.

J is TRBJ1-3 and V is TRBV15; D is ambiguous. Germline-derived CDR1 and CDR2 are LNHNV and YYDKDF (reference sequence). The CDR3 is 15 residues long. V shed 5 bases and J shed 2 bases, with 13 bases lying between them. CDR3: CATSLGGGTGNTIYF. CDR3 nucleotides: TGTGCCACCAGCCTGGGAGGCGGGACTGGAAACACCATATATTTT.

The chain employs TRBV9 and TRBJ2-7; D possibly corresponds to TRBD2 (5 bases). V was pared by 1 base and J by 2 bases, with 13 bases between. Per germline, CDR1 SGDLS and CDR2 YYNGEE. This CDR3 comprises 15 residues. In nucleotides, the CDR3 is TGTGCCAGCAGCGTAAGCGGAAGCAATACCTACGAGCAGTACTTC. Translation: CASSVSGSNTYEQYF.

The CDR3 region has the DNA TGTGCCTGGAGTGTATTAAACGAGCAGTACTTC. Translated: CAWSVLNEQYF. V gene TRBV30 combines with J gene TRBJ2-7, with D unclear. The CDR3 is 11 amino acids. The V gene lost 0 bases and the J gene lost 5 bases, with 5 bases spanning the gap. The germline V gene has CDR1 GTSNPN and CDR2 SVGIG (reference sequence).

This clone was found a few times. CDR3 sequence: CATSAEGTGGGYEQYF. The CDR3 DNA follows: TGTGCCACCAGTGCAGAAGGGACCGGCGGGGGGTACGAGCAGTACTTC. V is TRBV24-1 and J is TRBJ2-7; 8 nucleotides align to TRBD2. With 5 bases clipped from V and 4 bases from J, the junction kept 12 bases outside the gene matches. The CDR3 runs to 16 residues. CDR1 is KGHDR, CDR2 SFDVKD, per germline.

Only one count was recorded for this clone. The CDR3 DNA reads TGTGCCACCAGTGATCCGAGGGGGAGTGGCACTGAAGCTTTCTTT. Translated, it gives CATSDPRGSGTEAFF. The chain has TRBV24-1 and TRBJ1-1, with a possible D match to TRBD1 (6 bases). This CDR3 is 15 amino acids long. Per the germline V gene, CDR1 is KGHDR and CDR2 is SFDVKD. V dropped 3 bases and J dropped 4 bases, with 14 bases sitting between them.

This chain connects TRBV15 to TRBJ2-4; 14 nucleotides agree with TRBD2. Per germline, CDR1 LNHNV and CDR2 YYDKDF (reference sequence). This CDR3 region has 15 residues. Trimming cost V 8 bases and J 4 bases; bases outside gene matches: 4. DNA for the CDR3: TGTGCCACCCGGACTAGCGGGGGGTTAAAAAACATTCAGTACTTC. Its protein product is CATRTSGGLKNIQYF. Full variable domain (remainder filled in from reference TRBV15 and TRBJ2-4): DAMVIQNPRYQVTQFGKPVTLSCSQTLNHNVMYWYQQKSSQAPKLLFHYYDKDFNNEADTPDNFQSRRPNTSFCFLDIRSPGLGDTAMYLCATRTSGGLKNIQYFGAGTRLSVL.

The chain recombines TRBV30 with TRBJ2-2; possible D gene TRBD1, 5 bases. V lost 0 bases, J lost 6 bases, and 11 bases lay in between. CDR3 size: 14 residues. Germline V gene sequence: CDR1 GTSNPN, CDR2 SVGIG (reference sequence). The CDR3 loop reads CAWSVPQGAGELFF. Written as DNA, the CDR3 is TGTGCCTGGAGTGTACCCCAGGGCGCCGGGGAGCTGTTTTTT.

The rearrangement links TRBV28 to TRBJ2-7; 7 bases match TRBD1. Germline CDR1 and CDR2: MDHEN and SYDVKM. Trimming cost V 4 bases and J 0 bases; bases outside gene matches: 9. The CDR3 covers 16 residues. CDR3 protein: CASSSGTVHSSYEQYF. In DNA, the CDR3 is TGTGCCAGCAGTTCCGGGACAGTCCATAGCTCCTACGAGCAGTACTTC.

Only a few counts were recorded for this clone. The chain is built from TRBV9 and TRBJ1-5, with a possible D match to TRBD1 (6 bases). Germline values: CDR1 SGDLS, CDR2 YYNGEE. CDR3 length equals 15 residues. V gave up 2 bases and J gave up 0 bases, with 9 bases separating them. This chain's CDR3 is CASSVGHDSNQPQHF. CDR3 in DNA: TGTGCCAGCAGCGTGGGACACGATAGCAATCAGCCCCAGCATTTT.

The chain couples TRBV10-3 to TRBJ1-3; TRBD1 might be the D (6 bases). The CDR3 sequence is 16 residues long. Trimming removed 4 bases at V and 0 bases at J, with 13 bases between. CDR1 is ENHRY, CDR2 SYGVKD, per germline. The CDR3 nucleotides are TGTGCCATCAGTGCCCAGGGGCTCCTCTCTGGAAACACCATATATTTT. Translated, it gives CAISAQGLLSGNTIYF.

The gene calls are TRBV4-1 and TRBJ1-5; 9 positions agree with TRBD1. The CDR3 loop spans 15 amino acids. CDR1 MGHRA and CDR2 YSYEKL come from the germline V gene. The trim removed 3 bases at V and 4 bases at J, leaving 4 bases unmatched. The CDR3 spells CASSHAGQGNQPQHF. The CDR3 nucleotides are TGCGCCAGCAGCCACGCGGGACAGGGTAATCAGCCCCAGCATTTT.

V is TRBV5-6 and J is TRBJ2-4; the match to TRBD1 covers 8 bases. Germline-derived CDR1 and CDR2 are SGHDT and YYEEEE. Trimming removed 2 bases from V and 7 bases from J; junction bases left unmatched: 5. The CDR3 sequence is 14 residues long. CDR3 loop: CASSLSGGLNIQYF. The CDR3 nucleotides are TGTGCCAGCAGCTTATCAGGGGGCCTTAACATTCAGTACTTC.

The V gene is TRBV9, the J gene TRBJ2-7, with 10 bases lining up with TRBD1. This CDR3 spans 16 amino acids. V gave up 0 bases and J gave up 6 bases; unmatched junction bases: 9. CDR1 SGDLS and CDR2 YYNGEE come from the germline V gene. The CDR3 is CASSVGPGTGDFEQYF. CDR3 DNA sequence: TGTGCCAGCAGCGTAGGTCCCGGGACAGGGGATTTCGAGCAGTACTTC.

This clone was seen once. V gene TRBV30 combines with J gene TRBJ1-5, with D maybe TRBD1 (6 bases). The CDR3 runs to 19 residues. V shed 1 base and J shed 0 bases, with 22 bases lying between them. Germline V CDR1 and CDR2: GTSNPN, SVGIG (reference sequence). The CDR3 DNA reads as TGTGCCTGGAGTGATATCTCAGGGTGGGGGCCTTATAGCAATCAGCCCCAGCATTTT. Amino acid sequence: CAWSDISGWGPYSNQPQHF.